Shown below are 25 T cell receptor beta chains from a single sample sequenced in a study of blood T cell repertoires in COVID-19. The assay was immunoSEQ multiplex PCR, and TCRdb's table has in-frame clones only and misses some. The sample has some 260,000 clones, about four fifths seen once; the top ten hold under 3.5%. Sample: peripheral blood. These receptors all come from a woman under 30 with acute or convalescent COVID-19.

This clone showed up many times. The V and J genes are TRBV13 and TRBJ2-1; 9 nucleotides agree with TRBD1. This CDR3 spans 16 amino acids. The V and J ends lost 1 base and 4 bases, in that order; junction bases with no gene match: 5. CDR1 and CDR2 (germline): PRHDT, FYEKMQ (reference sequence). In nucleotides, the CDR3 is TGTGCCAGCAGCTTAGCGTCCGGGACAGGGTACAATGAGCAGTTCTTC. It is translated as CASSLASGTGYNEQFF.

The chain combines TRBV14 with TRBJ2-7; D not resolved. The CDR3 totals 12 residues. Per the germline V gene, CDR1 is SGHDN and CDR2 is FVKESK. The V end was cut by 2 bases, the J end by 4 bases, with 6 bases between. CDR3 bases: TGTGCCAGCAGCCAAAACAGATACGAGCAGTACTTC. This translates into CASSQNRYEQYF.

The chain uses TRBV6-2 or TRBV6-3 and TRBJ2-4, with 9 bases lining up with TRBD2. The CDR3 consists of 17 residues. J lost 3 bases, V lost 4 bases, and 10 bases had no gene match. Germline CDR1 is MNHEY and CDR2 is SVGEGT. The CDR3 sequence: CASSLISGSFGKNIQYF. In DNA form, the CDR3 reads TGTGCCAGCAGTTTAATTAGCGGGAGTTTCGGCAAAAACATTCAGTACTTC.

The V and J genes are TRBV7-9 and TRBJ2-2; 7 bases fit TRBD2. The CDR3 spans 16 residues. CDR1 is SEHNR, CDR2 FQNEAQ, per germline (reference sequence). The V gene end was trimmed by 5 bases and the J gene end by 8 bases; junction bases not matched to a gene: 14. CDR3: CASSPSVGGPSGELFF. The CDR3 nucleotides read TGTGCCAGCAGCCCCTCCGTGGGAGGGCCGTCGGGGGAGCTGTTTTTT.

This clone was observed a handful of times. The rearrangement uses TRBV29-1 and TRBJ1-3, with a tentative D call TRBD1 (5 bases). V was cut by 5 bases and J by 0 bases, with 11 bases left in between. From germline, CDR1 is SQVTM and CDR2 ANQGSEA. This CDR3 has 14 amino acids. The CDR3 DNA follows: TGCAGCGTTTCTTCTGACAGCTCTGGAAACACCATATATTTT. Protein sequence: CSVSSDSSGNTIYF.

This sequence joins TRBV5-1 and TRBJ2-5; maybe TRBD2 (5 bases). Germline lookup yields CDR1 SGHRS and CDR2 YFSETQ. V lost 5 bases and J lost 3, with 14 bases in between. The CDR3 length is 14 residues. This CDR3 reads CASRTTSGEETQYF. CDR3 in DNA: TGCGCCAGCAGAACTACTAGTGGGGAAGAGACCCAGTACTTC.

The chain couples TRBV6-2 or TRBV6-3 to TRBJ1-5, with D perhaps TRBD1 (5 bases). The V gene's germline CDR1 is MNHEY and CDR2 SVGEGT. The CDR3 has 18 residues. V was cut by 6 bases and J by 4 bases, with 25 bases left in between. DNA of the CDR3: TGTGCCAGCAGCGAAAGAACTTTCCAGGGAATAAAGAATCAGCCCCAGCATTTT. Its protein is CASSERTFQGIKNQPQHF.

The chain recombines TRBV24-1 with TRBJ2-1; maybe TRBD1 (6 bases). The CDR3 runs 14 residues. Germline V gives CDR1 KGHDR, CDR2 SFDVKD. V lost 4 bases, J lost 3 bases, and 9 bases lay in between. CDR3 loop: CATSDPRGYNEQFF. The DNA for the CDR3 is TGTGCCACCAGTGACCCCAGGGGCTACAATGAGCAGTTCTTC.

With respect to this clone: The junction does not match germline at one end; this may be a read error. The chain employs TRBV7-6 and TRBJ2-7; TRBD1 is a possible D gene (6 bases). CDR1 is SGHVS and CDR2 is FNYEAQ in the germline V gene. CDR3 length: 11 amino acids. The CDR3 is CASSFDRPGTF. The CDR3 coding sequence is TGTGCCAGCAGCTTCGACAGGCCGGGGACATTC.

The chain joins TRBV27 to TRBJ1-2; possible D gene TRBD1, 6 bases. The V gene lost 6 bases and the J gene lost 5 bases, with 28 bases spanning the gap. The CDR3 extends over 18 amino acids. Looked up from germline, CDR1 is MNHEY and CDR2 is SMNVEV (reference sequence). The CDR3 DNA reads as TGTGCCAGCAGCTATCGAGGCATACAGGGTTTCAAGAAGTATGGCTACACCTTC. As protein: CASSYRGIQGFKKYGYTF.

The V call is TRBV2, the J call TRBJ1-4; 10 bases line up with TRBD1. V was clipped by 6 bases and J by 6 bases; unmatched bases: 10. Germline V gives CDR1 SNHLY, CDR2 FYNNEI. The CDR3 is made up of 16 amino acids. The CDR3 DNA sequence: TGTGCCAGCAGAGTGGGGACCGGGACAGGGGATGAAAAACTGTTTTTT. Protein product: CASRVGTGTGDEKLFF.

V and J are TRBV7-2 and TRBJ1-5; no definite D call. CDR3 length: 15 amino acids. Germline-derived CDR1 and CDR2 are SGHTA and FQGNSA. V lost 2 bases and J 0 bases, leaving 8 bases between the germline ends. This CDR3 reads CASSLQKYSNQPQHF. CDR3 coding DNA: TGTGCCAGCAGCTTACAGAAATATAGCAATCAGCCCCAGCATTTT. Full variable domain (outside the CDR3, taken from reference TRBV7-2 and TRBJ1-5): GAGVSQSPSNKVTEKGKDVELRCDPISGHTALYWYRQSLGQGLEFLIYFQGNSAPDKSGLPSDRFSAERTGGSVSTLTIQRTQQEDSAVYLCASSLQKYSNQPQHFGDGTRLSIL.

The chain has TRBV7-3 and TRBJ2-1; 10 bases are shared with TRBD2. V gave up 2 bases and J gave up 4 bases; unmatched junction bases: 11. Per the germline V gene, CDR1 is SGHTA and CDR2 is FQGTGA. The CDR3 runs 18 residues. CDR3 residues: CASSLFSPGTSVYNEQFF. In DNA, the CDR3 is TGTGCCAGCAGCTTATTCTCCCCCGGGACTAGCGTATACAATGAGCAGTTCTTC.

This clone showed up just a few times. The V and J genes are TRBV5-1 and TRBJ2-5; TRBD2 matches 9 bases. The germline gives CDR1 SGHRS, CDR2 YFSETQ. The CDR3 extends over 16 amino acids. The ends lost 2 bases at V and 1 base at J; junction bases unmatched: 6. The CDR3 spells CASSFQASGIQETQYF. As DNA, the CDR3 is TGCGCCAGCAGCTTCCAGGCTAGCGGGATCCAAGAGACCCAGTACTTC. The full variable domain, completed using reference TRBV5-1 and TRBJ2-5, is KAGVTQTPRYLIKTRGQQVTLSCSPISGHRSVSWYQQTPGQGLQFLFEYFSETQRNKGNFPGRFSGRQFSNSRSEMNVSTLELGDSALYLCASSFQASGIQETQYFGPGTRLLVL.

The chain combines TRBV2 with TRBJ1-5, with 10 bases fitting TRBD1. Per germline, CDR1 SNHLY and CDR2 FYNNEI. The CDR3 sequence is 15 residues long. J was trimmed by 6 bases and V by 8 bases; bases with no gene match: 10. CDR3 residues: CASGGTGDAGQPQHF. Here the CDR3 DNA reads TGTGCCAGCGGAGGGACAGGGGATGCGGGTCAGCCCCAGCATTTT.

The table lists this clone with a count of one. V usage is TRBV27 and J usage is TRBJ1-4; TRBD1 matches at 7 bases. This CDR3 has 15 amino acids. The V and J ends lost 2 bases and 6 bases, in that order; junction bases with no gene match: 6. Germline CDR1 MNHEY, CDR2 SMNVEV (reference sequence). CDR3 loop: CASSLLQGLDEKLFF. The CDR3 coding sequence is TGTGCCAGCAGTTTACTACAGGGGCTTGATGAAAAACTGTTTTTT.

The rearrangement uses TRBV3-1 (or the pseudogene TRBV3-2) and TRBJ1-2; possibly TRBD1 for D (6 bases). In germline, CDR1 is LGHDT, CDR2 YNNKEL (reference sequence). V was clipped by 4 bases and J by 7 bases, with 25 bases between them. This CDR3 has 17 amino acids. The CDR3: CASSPTRDKAPRSGYTF. The CDR3 DNA reads TGTGCCAGCAGCCCAACCCGGGACAAGGCCCCTCGAAGTGGCTACACCTTC.

A single count supports this clone. A junction end diverges from the germline sequence, so it may reflect a read error. V and J are TRBV19 and TRBJ1-5; D is perhaps TRBD1 (6 bases). Germline V CDR1 and CDR2: LNHDA, SQIVND (reference sequence). CDR3 length: 13 amino acids. The DNA for the CDR3 is TGTGCCAGTAGTATAGCGGGGGGGGACATATCCAATTTT. Translation gives CASSIAGGDISNF.

The rearrangement links TRBV27 to TRBJ2-1; TRBD2 aligns across 9 bases. This CDR3 has 14 amino acids. Germline-derived CDR1 and CDR2 are MNHEY and SMNVEV (reference sequence). With V trimmed by 3 bases and J by 7 bases, 4 bases remained unmatched. CDR3 sequence: CASSLSSGTNEQFF. In DNA, the CDR3 is TGTGCCAGCAGTTTGTCTAGCGGGACGAATGAGCAGTTCTTC.

This sequence joins TRBV5-1 and TRBJ2-2; 7 bases are a match to TRBD2. Trimming cost V 4 bases and J 0 bases; bases outside gene matches: 6. CDR1 is SGHRS, CDR2 YFSETQ, per germline. The CDR3 sequence is 16 residues long. CDR3: CASSPGLRTNTGELFF. The CDR3 DNA reads as TGCGCCAGCAGCCCGGGACTACGAACGAACACCGGGGAGCTGTTTTTT.

The V and J genes are TRBV3-1 (or the pseudogene TRBV3-2) and TRBJ2-2, with a weak D call TRBD1 (5 bases). This CDR3 has 16 amino acids. V was shortened by 3 bases and J by 1 base, with 12 bases between the two germline ends. Germline lookup yields CDR1 LGHDT and CDR2 YNNKEL (reference sequence). The CDR3 nucleotides read TGTGCCAGCAGCCAGGGGCAGGCCCGGAACACCGGGGAGCTGTTTTTT. Protein sequence: CASSQGQARNTGELFF.

J is TRBJ1-3 and V is TRBV5-1; 7 positions agree with TRBD1. The CDR3 is 16 amino acids. V gave up 0 bases and J gave up 3 bases; unmatched junction bases: 6. The germline V gene encodes CDR1 SGHRS and CDR2 YFSETQ. In nucleotides, the CDR3 is TGCGCCAGCAGCTTGGGGGCGACAGGGTTTGGAAACACCATATATTTT. Its protein product is CASSLGATGFGNTIYF.

The rearrangement joins TRBV5-6 to TRBJ2-1; a weak D match, TRBD2 (6 bases). Germline assignment: CDR1 SGHDT and CDR2 YYEEEE. The CDR3 runs 17 residues. Trimming took off 4 bases at V and 7 bases at J, with 24 bases between the two ends. This CDR3 is CASSQKSLVLGTNEQFF. Here the CDR3 DNA reads TGTGCCAGCAGCCAGAAGTCACTAGTACTCGGGACTAATGAGCAGTTCTTC.

This rearrangement joins TRBV7-2 to TRBJ2-5, with 9 bases matching TRBD1. Per the germline V gene, CDR1 is SGHTA and CDR2 is FQGNSA. The CDR3 totals 13 residues. V shed 7 bases and J 5 bases; nucleotides not matched to a gene: 5. The CDR3 spells CASNTGGGETQYF. For the CDR3, the DNA is TGTGCCAGCAATACAGGGGGCGGGGAGACCCAGTACTTC.

V is TRBV28 and J is TRBJ1-3; 7 nucleotides align to TRBD1. Germline assignment: CDR1 MDHEN and CDR2 SYDVKM. The J segment lost 7 bases and the V segment lost 5 bases, leaving 14 bases of the junction unmatched. The CDR3 consists of 16 residues. CDR3 sequence: CASSLGQSPGWNTIYF. DNA of the CDR3: TGTGCCAGCAGTCTGGGACAGAGTCCCGGATGGAACACCATATATTTT.